These 18 T cell receptor beta chains were all obtained from the same sample, sequenced in a study of CD8 T cells in Susac syndrome. Random hexamers were used to reverse transcribe the RNA input (about 0.45 to 1 ug). TCRdb redid the calling of the immunoSEQ multiplex PCR reads with MiXCR, one entry per CDR3 protein. Among roughly 80,000 distinct CDR3 sequences, roughly 94% were seen once, and the ten largest hold 0.52%. Sequences were obtained from CD8+ T cells from PBMCs. The receptors shown here come from a human donor with Susac syndrome.

This clonotype turned up a few times. The chain couples TRBV13 to TRBJ2-7, with 8 bases that match TRBD1. The J segment lost 4 bases and the V segment lost 4 bases, leaving 6 bases of the junction unmatched. This CDR3 comprises 14 residues. From germline, CDR1 is PRHDT and CDR2 FYEKMQ (reference sequence). CDR3 DNA: TGTGCCAGCAGCTCCGGACAGGGCGGGTACGAGCAGTACTTC. It encodes CASSSGQGGYEQYF.

The gene calls are TRBV7-9 and TRBJ1-2; D remains unclear. The V end lost 5 bases, the J end lost 2 bases, and 12 bases lay between the germline ends. Germline assignment: CDR1 SEHNR and CDR2 FQNEAQ (reference sequence). The CDR3 is made up of 14 amino acids. The DNA for the CDR3 is TGTGCCAGCAGCGCCAGGACGGGCAACTATGGCTACACCTTC. It yields the protein CASSARTGNYGYTF.

V and J are TRBV27 and TRBJ1-5, with D hard to call. Germline CDR1 reads MNHEY; CDR2 reads SMNVEV (reference sequence). V shed 0 bases and J shed 4 bases, with 10 bases lying between them. This CDR3 contains 15 residues. The CDR3 DNA is TGTGCCAGCAGTTTATCGAAGGCGGTTAATCAGCCCCAGCATTTT. Amino acids: CASSLSKAVNQPQHF.

The rearrangement joins TRBV4-1 to TRBJ2-7; D possibly corresponds to TRBD1 (5 bases). In germline, CDR1 is MGHRA, CDR2 YSYEKL. V lost 4 bases and J 3 bases, leaving 10 bases between the germline ends. The CDR3 loop spans 13 amino acids. The CDR3 bases are TGCGCCAGCAGCCTCAGGGAAAGCTACGAGCAGTACTTC. This encodes CASSLRESYEQYF.

This chain uses TRBV11-2 with TRBJ1-2; TRBD1 matches 9 bases. CDR3 length: 14 residues. J was trimmed by 4 bases and V by 5 bases; bases with no gene match: 5. The germline V gene encodes CDR1 SGHAT and CDR2 FQNNGV. CDR3 DNA sequence: TGTGCCAGCAGCCCAGAGACAGGGGGCTATGGCTACACCTTC. This encodes CASSPETGGYGYTF.

This chain joins TRBV28 and TRBJ2-5, with D perhaps matching TRBD2 (7 bases). The V gene lost 5 bases and the J gene lost 5 bases, with 15 bases spanning the gap. Germline CDR1 and CDR2: MDHEN and SYDVKM. The CDR3 loop spans 14 amino acids. The CDR3 region has the DNA TGTGCCAGCAGTAACCGGGGGGCTAGGGAGACCCAGTACTTC. Its protein product is CASSNRGARETQYF.

J is TRBJ1-2 and V is TRBV29-1; 7 positions agree with TRBD1. This CDR3 comprises 12 residues. Germline CDR1 reads SQVTM; CDR2 reads ANQGSEA. In DNA form, the CDR3 reads TGCAGTTCTGCCGGGACAGAGGTGGGCTACACCTTC. Translation gives CSSAGTEVGYTF.

The J gene is TRBJ2-7, the V gene TRBV18, with D unclear. Germline V gives CDR1 KGHSH, CDR2 LQKENI. V was trimmed by 0 bases and J by 2 bases, leaving 8 bases between them. The CDR3 covers 14 residues. CDR3 nucleotide sequence: TGTGCCAGCTCACCACCCGACACCCCCTACGAGCAGTACTTC. Translated: CASSPPDTPYEQYF.

The chain joins TRBV13 to TRBJ2-5; D may be TRBD1 or TRBD2 (5 bases each). The germline V and J ends were trimmed by 5 bases and 1 base, with 14 bases remaining between them. This CDR3 spans 15 amino acids. Germline V gene sequence: CDR1 PRHDT, CDR2 FYEKMQ (reference sequence). CDR3 sequence reads: CASSPRGGPQETQYF. In nucleotides, the CDR3 is TGTGCCAGCAGCCCCCGTGGGGGACCCCAAGAGACCCAGTACTTC. Based on the CDR3 plus reference TRBV13 and TRBJ2-5, the full variable domain is AAGVIQSPRHLIKEKRETATLKCYPIPRHDTVYWYQQGPGQDPQFLISFYEKMQSDKGSIPDRFSAQQFSDYHSELNMSSLELGDSALYFCASSPRGGPQETQYFGPGTRLLVL.

The CDR3 nucleotides are TGTGCCACCAGCAGAGTAGGCGAGCAGTTCTTC. Its translation is CATSRVGEQFF. V and J are TRBV15 and TRBJ2-1; D gene unclear. CDR1 LNHNV and CDR2 YYDKDF come from the germline V gene (reference sequence). The CDR3 consists of 11 residues. V was clipped by 1 base and J by 10 bases, with 5 bases between them.

This chain joins TRBV6-5 and TRBJ1-1, with TRBD1 matching 7 bases. The CDR3 loop spans 13 amino acids. Trimming at V came to 7 bases and at J to 3 bases, leaving 5 bases not matched to a gene. Looked up from germline, CDR1 is MNHEY and CDR2 is SVGAGI. DNA of the CDR3: TGTGCCAGCACCGCACAGGGGTACACTGAAGCTTTCTTT. Translating it yields CASTAQGYTEAFF.

CDR3 bases: TGTGCCAGCAGCTCCCAGGGGCGGGGGGCCCACCAAGAGACCCAGTACTTC. Encoded protein: CASSSQGRGAHQETQYF. J is TRBJ2-5 and V is TRBV7-9; 8 bases match TRBD2. Trimming cost V 4 bases and J 0 bases; bases outside gene matches: 10. The CDR3 contains 17 residues. The germline gives CDR1 SEHNR, CDR2 FQNEAQ (reference sequence).

V is TRBV12-3 or TRBV12-4 and J is TRBJ2-3; TRBD1 agrees at 7 bases. With 7 bases clipped from V and 2 bases from J, the junction kept 9 bases outside the gene matches. The CDR3 loop spans 15 amino acids. The CDR3, as DNA: TGTGCCAGCATCAGCCGGGACAGAAACACAGATACGCAGTATTTT. Amino acid sequence: CASISRDRNTDTQYF.

This clonotype is a singleton in its sample. The rearrangement joins TRBV9 to TRBJ2-2; either TRBD1 or TRBD2 may supply D (5 bases each). Germline CDR1 reads SGDLS; CDR2 reads YYNGEE. The CDR3 length is 13 residues. V shed 4 bases and J shed 6 bases, with 10 bases lying between them. The chain's CDR3 is CASSPGRSGELFF. The CDR3 nucleotides read TGTGCCAGCAGCCCGGGACGGTCCGGGGAGCTGTTTTTT.

The genes are TRBV4-2 and TRBJ2-7; D remains ambiguous. V was pared by 1 base and J by 2 bases, with 6 bases between. The CDR3 contains 13 residues. In germline, CDR1 is LGHNA, CDR2 YNFKEQ. The CDR3 reads CASSQVPTYEQYF. The CDR3 DNA reads as TGTGCCAGCAGCCAAGTACCTACCTACGAGCAGTACTTC.

This chain joins TRBV6-5 and TRBJ2-1, with a possible D match to TRBD2 (6 bases). The CDR3 contains 13 residues. CDR1 and CDR2 (germline): MNHEY, SVGAGI. V lost 5 bases and J 6 bases, leaving 11 bases between the germline ends. The CDR3 DNA sequence: TGTGCCAGCAGTCTTGGGGGGACCAATGAGCAGTTCTTC. Translated: CASSLGGTNEQFF.

The rearrangement uses TRBV30 and TRBJ2-5; TRBD2 is a possible D gene (7 bases). Germline V CDR1 and CDR2: GTSNPN, SVGIG (reference sequence). The CDR3 loop spans 14 amino acids. The V end lost 0 bases, the J end lost 2 bases, and 10 bases lay between the germline ends. This chain's CDR3 is CAWSVGGVQETQYF. The CDR3 DNA follows: TGTGCCTGGAGTGTAGGGGGGGTACAAGAGACCCAGTACTTC.

The chain combines TRBV5-8 with TRBJ1-2; 7 nucleotides agree with TRBD1. Germline trimming cut 4 bases from V and 8 bases from J; bases unmatched to any gene: 14. Germline CDR1 reads SGHTS; CDR2 reads YDEGEE. This CDR3 is built from 15 residues. CDR3 nucleotides: TGTGCCAGCAGCCCCCGACAGGGAAGTGGTTGGGGCTACACCTTC. Translation gives CASSPRQGSGWGYTF.